These 18 T cell receptor beta chains were sequenced from one sample in a study of cytomegalovirus exposure and HLA in healthy donors. The data were produced by immunoSEQ multiplex PCR, yet TCRdb's version contains in-frame clones alone and is incomplete. The table records about 160,000 clones, 96% of them present only once. The specimen was PBMCs. The source of these receptors is a woman between 18 and 29 years old in good health and CMV-seronegative.

The chain joins TRBV29-1 to TRBJ1-1; 7 bases fit TRBD1. The CDR3 extends over 10 amino acids. V gave up 5 bases and J gave up 7 bases; unmatched junction bases: 1. Germline CDR1 and CDR2: SQVTM and ANQGSEA. Here the CDR3 reads CSVRDSEAFF. The CDR3 DNA reads TGCAGCGTTCGGGACAGTGAAGCTTTCTTT.

This sequence joins TRBV10-3 and TRBJ1-5; D not certain. The length of the CDR3 is 13 residues. V was trimmed by 10 bases and J by 5 bases, leaving 15 bases between them. Germline assignment: CDR1 ENHRY and CDR2 SYGVKD. Written as DNA, the CDR3 is TGTGCCACCTCGACGGAGTACCATCAGCCCCAGCATTTT. Residues: CATSTEYHQPQHF.

The chain combines TRBV6-5 with TRBJ2-7; weak D call: TRBD1 (6 bases). The CDR3 runs to 15 residues. With 6 bases removed from V and 1 base from J, the gap between germline ends came to 16 bases. Germline CDR1 is MNHEY and CDR2 is SVGAGI. The chain's CDR3 is CASSITAGDSYEQYF. The CDR3 DNA is TGTGCCAGCAGCATTACGGCAGGGGATTCCTACGAGCAGTACTTC.

The count of this clone is one. This chain connects TRBV25-1 to TRBJ2-7, with D unresolved. V was pared by 1 base and J by 3 bases, with 4 bases between. Per the germline V gene, CDR1 is MGHDK and CDR2 is SYGVNS. The CDR3 length is 12 residues. The DNA of the CDR3 is TGTGCCAGCAGTGAATTGAGCTACGAGCAGTACTTC. Protein sequence: CASSELSYEQYF.

The chain couples TRBV19 to TRBJ1-2; 8 positions agree with TRBD1. J was trimmed by 6 bases and V by 1 base; bases with no gene match: 7. This CDR3 region has 15 residues. The germline V gene encodes CDR1 LNHDA and CDR2 SQIVND (reference sequence). CDR3 sequence: CASSIAPDRGNGYTF. For the CDR3, the DNA is TGTGCCAGTAGTATAGCCCCCGACAGGGGCAATGGCTACACCTTC.

The chain uses TRBV6-5 and TRBJ2-3; 8 bases match TRBD2. V was clipped by 7 bases and J by 4 bases; unmatched bases: 4. This CDR3 region has 13 residues. The germline gives CDR1 MNHEY, CDR2 SVGAGI. CDR3 protein: CASTSGGSDTQYF. The CDR3 DNA is TGTGCCAGCACCTCGGGGGGGTCAGATACGCAGTATTTT.

The chain recombines TRBV5-1 with TRBJ2-7; TRBD1 aligns across 10 bases. The CDR3 is 14 residues long. CDR1 and CDR2 (germline): SGHRS, YFSETQ. The J segment lost 4 bases and the V segment lost 4 bases, leaving 5 bases of the junction unmatched. The CDR3 loop is CASSPGTGVYEQYF. Here the CDR3 DNA reads TGCGCCAGCAGCCCCGGGACAGGGGTTTACGAGCAGTACTTC.

V and J are TRBV4-2 and TRBJ2-3, with 13 bases identical to TRBD2. Per germline, CDR1 LGHNA and CDR2 YNFKEQ. The CDR3 sequence is 17 residues long. V was clipped by 0 bases and J by 4 bases; unmatched bases: 4. CDR3 sequence reads: CASSQDRTSGGADTQYF. CDR3 bases: TGTGCCAGCAGCCAAGATAGAACTAGCGGGGGGGCAGATACGCAGTATTTT.

The rearrangement links TRBV7-2 to TRBJ2-4; 9 positions agree with TRBD1. Germline V gene lookup returns CDR1 SGHTA and CDR2 FQGNSA. The V and J ends lost 1 base and 0 bases, in that order; junction bases with no gene match: 7. CDR3 length equals 18 residues. The CDR3 loop reads CASSLGTGASLAKNIQYF. DNA for the CDR3: TGTGCCAGCAGCTTAGGGACAGGGGCATCCTTAGCCAAAAACATTCAGTACTTC.

The gene calls are TRBV19 and TRBJ1-5, with a weak D call TRBD1 (5 bases). The CDR3 length is 13 residues. Germline CDR1 and CDR2: LNHDA and SQIVND (reference sequence). Trimming took 10 bases from V and 2 from J, leaving 12 bases between them. CDR3 bases: TGTGCCACTGCGTCGGGGGGCAATCAGCCCCAGCATTTT. It translates to CATASGGNQPQHF.

As DNA, the CDR3 is TGTGCCAGCAGCTTGCACAGGGGGAGGTCTGAAGCTTTCTTT. Translated: CASSLHRGRSEAFF. This chain uses TRBV5-6 with TRBJ1-1; TRBD1 agrees at 8 bases. The CDR3 spans 14 residues. The germline V gene encodes CDR1 SGHDT and CDR2 YYEEEE. V lost 1 base to trimming and J lost 6 bases; unmatched junction nucleotides: 5.

The chain uses TRBV19 and TRBJ2-7; 7 bases fit TRBD2. Germline V gene lookup returns CDR1 LNHDA and CDR2 SQIVND (reference sequence). V lost 5 bases and J lost 3; bases outside the gene matches: 10. This CDR3 is 15 amino acids long. The CDR3: CASSLEGGGRYEQYF. The CDR3 DNA reads as TGTGCCAGTAGTCTCGAGGGCGGGGGACGCTACGAGCAGTACTTC.

This chain uses TRBV7-3 with TRBJ1-5; the match to TRBD1 covers 7 bases. The junction had 10 bases not matched to a gene; V was cut back by 2 bases and J by 0 bases. In germline, CDR1 is SGHTA, CDR2 FQGTGA. The CDR3 consists of 18 residues. Here the CDR3 DNA reads TGTGCCAGCAGCTTATCCGAGACAGGGATCTATAGCAATCAGCCCCAGCATTTT. Translation: CASSLSETGIYSNQPQHF.

CDR3 protein: CASSLGRNSPLHF. DNA of the CDR3: TGTGCCAGCAGCCTTGGGAGAAACTCACCCCTCCACTTT. V is TRBV6-5 and J is TRBJ1-6; the D is unclear. The CDR3 consists of 13 residues. Germline CDR1 is MNHEY and CDR2 is SVGAGI. Trimming stripped 6 bases from V and 10 bases from J, with 13 bases between.

The gene calls are TRBV2 and TRBJ2-1, with D possibly TRBD1 on 7 matching bases. The CDR3 is made up of 15 amino acids. Looked up from germline, CDR1 is SNHLY and CDR2 is FYNNEI. V lost 3 bases and J 2 bases, leaving 11 bases between the germline ends. CDR3 amino acids: CASSEQGGPYNEQFF. The CDR3 DNA follows: TGTGCCAGCAGTGAGCAGGGGGGCCCCTACAATGAGCAGTTCTTC.

The chain joins TRBV7-9 to TRBJ2-5, with a weak D call TRBD1 (5 bases). This CDR3 has 15 residues. The germline gives CDR1 SEHNR, CDR2 FQNEAQ (reference sequence). Trimming cost V 1 base and J 2 bases, with 11 bases left between them. The CDR3: CASSLGQGIQETQYF. The CDR3 DNA sequence: TGTGCCAGCAGCTTAGGTCAGGGTATACAAGAGACCCAGTACTTC.

The rearrangement links TRBV6-4 to TRBJ1-5, with D unclear. CDR1 is MRHNA, CDR2 SNTAGT, per germline. The CDR3 extends over 15 amino acids. The V end lost 0 bases, the J end lost 5 bases, and 11 bases lay between the germline ends. The CDR3 spells CASSDSRPEDQPQHF. The DNA for the CDR3 is TGTGCCAGCAGTGACTCGAGGCCCGAGGATCAGCCCCAGCATTTT.

V gene TRBV11-1 combines with J gene TRBJ2-3; 15 positions agree with TRBD2. The J segment lost 5 bases and the V segment lost 5 bases, leaving 5 bases of the junction unmatched. The germline V gene has CDR1 SGHAT and CDR2 FQDESV (reference sequence). The CDR3 consists of 16 residues. The CDR3 DNA reads as TGTGCCAGCAGCCGGACTAGCGGGGGGGAGAGAGATACGCAGTATTTT. Amino acid sequence: CASSRTSGGERDTQYF.